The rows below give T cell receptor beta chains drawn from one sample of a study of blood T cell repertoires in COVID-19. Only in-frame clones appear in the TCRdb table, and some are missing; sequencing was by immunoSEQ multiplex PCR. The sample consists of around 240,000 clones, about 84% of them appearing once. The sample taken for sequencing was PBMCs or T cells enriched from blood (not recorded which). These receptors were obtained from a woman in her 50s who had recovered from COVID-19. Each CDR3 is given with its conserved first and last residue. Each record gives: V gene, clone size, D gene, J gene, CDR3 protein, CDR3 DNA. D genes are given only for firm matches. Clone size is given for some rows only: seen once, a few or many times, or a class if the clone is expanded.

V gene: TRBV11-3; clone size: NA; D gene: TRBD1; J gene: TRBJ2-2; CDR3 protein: CASTRPFWTGSNTGELFF; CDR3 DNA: TGTGCCAGCACCAGACCATTTTGGACAGGGTCGAACACCGGGGAGCTGTTTTTT
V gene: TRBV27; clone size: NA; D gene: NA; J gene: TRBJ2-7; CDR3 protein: CTDSDSSYEQYF; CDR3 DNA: TGTACCGATTCCGACAGCTCCTACGAGCAGTACTTC
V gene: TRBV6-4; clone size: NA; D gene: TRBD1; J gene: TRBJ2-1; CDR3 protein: CASSPGQTNEQFF; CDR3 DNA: TGTGCCAGCAGTCCGGGACAGACAAATGAGCAGTTCTTC
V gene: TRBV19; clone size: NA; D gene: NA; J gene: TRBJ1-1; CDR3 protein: CASSHLGVENTEAFF; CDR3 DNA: TGTGCCAGTAGTCATTTAGGGGTCGAGAACACTGAAGCTTTCTTT
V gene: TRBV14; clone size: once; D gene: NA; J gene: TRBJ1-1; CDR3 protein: CASSQHEAFF; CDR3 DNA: TGTGCCAGCAGCCAACATGAAGCTTTCTTT
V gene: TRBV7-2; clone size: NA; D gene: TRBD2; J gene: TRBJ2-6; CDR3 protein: CASSLRSSGGFSGANVLTF; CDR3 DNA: TGTGCCAGCAGCTTAAGGTCTAGCGGGGGCTTCTCTGGGGCCAACGTCCTGACTTTC
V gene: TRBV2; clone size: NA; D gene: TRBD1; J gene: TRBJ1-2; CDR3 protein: CASRTQGANYGYTF; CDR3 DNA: TGTGCCAGCAGGACTCAGGGGGCTAACTATGGCTACACCTTC
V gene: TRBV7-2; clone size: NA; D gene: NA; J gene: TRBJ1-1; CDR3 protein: CASSLGHGNTEAFF; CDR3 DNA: TGTGCCAGCAGCTTAGGACACGGGAACACTGAAGCTTTCTTT
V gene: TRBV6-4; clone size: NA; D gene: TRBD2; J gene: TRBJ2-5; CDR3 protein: CASPRLRGVSEKTQYF; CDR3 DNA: TGTGCCAGCCCCCGCCTGCGGGGGGTGAGTGAAAAGACCCAGTACTTC
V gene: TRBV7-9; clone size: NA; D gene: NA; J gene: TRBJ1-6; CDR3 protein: CASSYPGPRSSPLHF; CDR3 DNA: TGTGCCAGCTCCTACCCAGGGCCGAGAAGTTCACCCCTCCACTTT
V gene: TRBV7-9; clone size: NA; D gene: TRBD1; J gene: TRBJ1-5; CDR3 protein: CASSRTGDQPQHF; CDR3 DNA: TGTGCCAGCAGCAGGACAGGGGATCAGCCCCAGCATTTT
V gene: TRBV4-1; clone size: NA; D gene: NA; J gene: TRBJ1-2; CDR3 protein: CASSQAGGDGYTF; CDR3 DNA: TGCGCCAGCAGCCAAGCGGGAGGGGATGGCTACACCTTC
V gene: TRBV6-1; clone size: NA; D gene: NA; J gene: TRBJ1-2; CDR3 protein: CASSESRSNYGYTF; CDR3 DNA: TGTGCCAGCAGTGAATCACGGTCAAACTATGGCTACACCTTC
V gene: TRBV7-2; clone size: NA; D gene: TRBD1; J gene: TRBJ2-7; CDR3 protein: CASSLPGQGHSYEQYF; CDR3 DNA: TGTGCCAGCAGCTTACCGGGACAGGGGCACTCCTACGAGCAGTACTTC
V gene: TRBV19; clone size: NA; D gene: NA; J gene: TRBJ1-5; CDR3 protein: CASRETNQPQHF; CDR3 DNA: TGTGCCAGTCGGGAAACCAATCAGCCCCAGCATTTT
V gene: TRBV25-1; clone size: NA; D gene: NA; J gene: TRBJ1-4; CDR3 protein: CASGMTGLTEKLFF; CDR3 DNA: TGTGCCAGCGGTATGACAGGCTTGACTGAAAAACTGTTTTTT
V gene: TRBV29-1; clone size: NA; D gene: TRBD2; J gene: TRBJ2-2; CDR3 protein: CSFLSGTRTGELFF; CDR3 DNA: TGCAGCTTCTTATCCGGGACTAGGACCGGGGAGCTGTTTTTT
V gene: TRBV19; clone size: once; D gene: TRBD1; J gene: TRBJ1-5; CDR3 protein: CASSRNRGSQPQHF; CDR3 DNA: TGTGCCAGTAGTAGGAACAGGGGCTCTCAGCCCCAGCATTTT
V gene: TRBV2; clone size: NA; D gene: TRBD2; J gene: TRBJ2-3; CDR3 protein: CASWTSGRGYTQYF; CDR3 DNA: TGTGCCAGCTGGACTAGCGGGAGGGGATATACGCAGTATTTT
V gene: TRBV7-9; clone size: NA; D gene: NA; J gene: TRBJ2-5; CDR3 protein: CASSLQGKETQYF; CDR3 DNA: TGTGCCAGCAGCTTACAGGGAAAAGAGACCCAGTACTTC
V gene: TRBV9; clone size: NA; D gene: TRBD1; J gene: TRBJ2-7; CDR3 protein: CASSEDRGSYEQYF; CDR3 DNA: TGTGCCAGCAGCGAGGACAGGGGCTCCTACGAGCAGTACTTC
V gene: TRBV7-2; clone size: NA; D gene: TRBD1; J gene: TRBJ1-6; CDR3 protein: CASSSTGGQGLPLHF; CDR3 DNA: TGTGCCAGCAGCTCCACCGGGGGACAGGGTTTACCCCTCCACTTT
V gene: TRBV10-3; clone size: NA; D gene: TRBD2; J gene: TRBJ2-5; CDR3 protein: CAIRPGTTREETQYF; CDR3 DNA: TGTGCCATCAGACCCGGGACTACGCGAGAGGAGACCCAGTACTTC
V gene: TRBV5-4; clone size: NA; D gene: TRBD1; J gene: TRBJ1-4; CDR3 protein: CASSTDRGNEKLFF; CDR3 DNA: TGTGCCAGCAGTACGGACAGGGGAAATGAAAAACTGTTTTTT
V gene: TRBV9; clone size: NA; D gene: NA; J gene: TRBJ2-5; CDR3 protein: CASSNRGLIQETQYF; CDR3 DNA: TGTGCCAGCAGCAATCGTGGGCTTATCCAAGAGACCCAGTACTTC
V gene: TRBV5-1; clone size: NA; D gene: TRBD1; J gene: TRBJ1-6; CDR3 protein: CASSFNRDRVDSPLHF; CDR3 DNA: TGCGCCAGCAGCTTTAATCGGGACAGGGTTGATTCACCCCTCCACTTT
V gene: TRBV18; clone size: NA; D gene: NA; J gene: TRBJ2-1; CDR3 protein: CASSPGRRRWNEQFF; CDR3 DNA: TGTGCCAGCTCACCCGGGAGAAGGCGTTGGAATGAGCAGTTCTTC
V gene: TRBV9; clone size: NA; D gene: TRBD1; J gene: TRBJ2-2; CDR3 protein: CASSVGAGGGYGVTGELFF; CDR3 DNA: TGTGCCAGCAGCGTAGGGGCAGGGGGCGGGTACGGAGTCACCGGGGAGCTGTTTTTT
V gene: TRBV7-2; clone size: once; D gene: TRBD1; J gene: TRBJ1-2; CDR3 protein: CASSLGRTGGSGYTF; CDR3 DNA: TGTGCCAGCAGCTTAGGTCGGACAGGGGGCTCGGGCTACACCTTC
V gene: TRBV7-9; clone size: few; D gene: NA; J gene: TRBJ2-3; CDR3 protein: CASSLTVAADTQYF; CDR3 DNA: TGTGCCAGCAGCTTAACGGTAGCGGCAGATACGCAGTATTTT
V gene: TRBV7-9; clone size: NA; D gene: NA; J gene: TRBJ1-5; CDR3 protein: CASSSGGPQPQHF; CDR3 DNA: TGTGCCAGCAGCTCCGGAGGCCCTCAGCCCCAGCATTTT
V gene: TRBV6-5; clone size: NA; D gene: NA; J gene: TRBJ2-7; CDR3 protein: CASSYSVRGDEQYF; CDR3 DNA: TGTGCCAGCAGTTACTCCGTGCGGGGCGACGAGCAGTACTTC
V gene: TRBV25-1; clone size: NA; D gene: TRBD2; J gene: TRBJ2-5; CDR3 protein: CASAGTSGQETQYF; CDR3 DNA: TGTGCCAGCGCCGGGACTAGCGGACAAGAGACCCAGTACTTC
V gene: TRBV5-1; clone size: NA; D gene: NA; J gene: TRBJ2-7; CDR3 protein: CASSLSGTTIYEQYF; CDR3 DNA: TGCGCCAGCAGCCTTTCCGGGACAACCATCTACGAGCAGTACTTC
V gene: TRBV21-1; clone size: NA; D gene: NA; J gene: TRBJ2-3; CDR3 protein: CASSKALSSGGTDTQYF; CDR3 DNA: TGTGCCAGCAGCAAAGCGCTGTCTAGCGGGGGCACAGATACGCAGTATTTT